The 25 T cell receptor beta chains below come from one sample, sequenced in a study of preoperative IRX-2 immunotherapy in early breast cancer (dated by TCRdb to the late 2010s). Per the publication, the treatment or condition label means: preoperative locoregional IRX-2 cytokine immunotherapy. Library preparation employed the immunoSEQ multiplex PCR assay. In its TCRdb copy, this immuneACCESS table keeps in-frame sequences only and misses some clones. Where compared with another copy, unresolved V genes explain less than half of these, and the others have no known cause. This sample holds about 32,000 clones; roughly 80% were observed only once. Clones ranked in the top ten supply roughly 2.5% of the sample. The specimen was lymph node tissue, collected from a patient treated with IRX-2 immunotherapy. The receptors were gathered from a human donor with breast cancer.

The chain carries TRBV6-8 and TRBJ1-5; D might be TRBD1 (5 bases). The CDR3 consists of 16 residues. Trimming cost V 6 bases and J 3 bases, with 18 bases left between them. CDR1 and CDR2 (germline): MNHGY, SAAAGT. The CDR3 DNA sequence: TGTGCCAGCAGGGGATCTAACAGGCGCCCCAATCAGCCCCAGCATTTT. It encodes CASRGSNRRPNQPQHF.

This chain uses TRBV23-1 with TRBJ1-2; no definite D call. TRBV23-1 is classed as an ORF, of uncertain function. Trimming cost V 4 bases and J 3 bases, with 12 bases left between them. This CDR3 spans 14 amino acids. CDR3 residues: CASSPKVSDYGYTF. The DNA for the CDR3 is TGCGCCAGCAGTCCCAAGGTTAGCGACTATGGCTACACCTTC.

This clone was observed once. This chain's CDR3 is CASRMTGTDTQYF. CDR3 bases: TGTGCCAGCCGGATGACAGGCACAGATACGCAGTATTTT. The chain employs TRBV6-7 and TRBJ2-3; D possibly corresponds to TRBD1 (5 bases). TRBV6-7 carries the ORF label, with uncertain function. This CDR3 has 13 amino acids. Trimming left V 8 bases short and J 1 base short, with 10 bases between.

V usage is TRBV6-7 and J usage is TRBJ1-1; no clear D. TRBV6-7 is sorted into the ORF group, with uncertain function. V lost 0 bases and J lost 3, with 5 bases in between. The CDR3 is 13 amino acids. As DNA, the CDR3 is TGTGCCAGCAGTTACTCGAGGGACACTGAAGCTTTCTTT. Residues: CASSYSRDTEAFF.

This clone has just one count. The rearrangement links TRBV18 to TRBJ1-2; D call uncertain. The CDR3 is 12 residues long. The germline gives CDR1 KGHSH, CDR2 LQKENI. Trimming removed 2 bases from V and 8 bases from J, with 9 bases in between. The CDR3 is CASSPEVGGYTF. The CDR3 DNA follows: TGTGCCAGCTCACCAGAGGTGGGAGGCTACACCTTC.

The CDR3, as DNA: TGTGCCAGTAGTACCCGACAGTCTGGGGCCAACGTCCTGACTTTC. This codes for CASSTRQSGANVLTF. This chain uses TRBV19 with TRBJ2-6; weak D call: TRBD1 (5 bases). With 4 bases removed from V and 1 base from J, the gap between germline ends came to 8 bases. The CDR3 consists of 15 residues. CDR1 is LNHDA, CDR2 SQIVND, per germline (reference sequence).

This clone was counted once. V gene TRBV6-8 combines with J gene TRBJ1-2; maybe TRBD1 (6 bases). Deletions cut 0 bases from V and 4 bases from J, with 9 bases between. Per germline, CDR1 MNHGY and CDR2 SAAAGT. The CDR3 loop spans 14 amino acids. CDR3 nucleotide sequence: TGTGCCAGCAGTTACTCTGGGGGCGGCTATGGCTACACCTTC. Its translation: CASSYSGGGYGYTF.

This chain connects TRBV5-1 to TRBJ2-2; 11 bases agree with TRBD2. This CDR3 has 16 residues. The germline CDR1 and CDR2 sequences are SGHRS and YFSETQ. The junction had 3 bases not matched to a gene; V was cut back by 4 bases and J by 1 base. The CDR3 DNA reads as TGCGCCAGCAGCCACACTAGCGGGAGGAACACCGGGGAGCTGTTTTTT. It encodes CASSHTSGRNTGELFF.

This clone turned up a few times. This chain uses TRBV6-8 with TRBJ2-7; tentatively, D is TRBD1 or TRBD2 (6 bases each). The germline V and J ends were trimmed by 6 bases and 2 bases, with 17 bases remaining between them. This CDR3 has 15 residues. CDR1 is MNHGY, CDR2 SAAAGT, per germline. The CDR3 spells CASSNLGGTPYEQYF. The CDR3 DNA sequence: TGTGCCAGCAGCAACCTGGGGGGCACTCCCTACGAGCAGTACTTC.

This rearrangement joins TRBV6-8 to TRBJ2-1; the D is unclear. There are 14 residues in the CDR3. Germline V gene lookup returns CDR1 MNHGY and CDR2 SAAAGT. Trimming removed 5 bases at V and 8 bases at J, with 16 bases between. Here the CDR3 reads CASSTRREKDEQFF. The CDR3 coding sequence is TGTGCCAGCAGTACTCGACGAGAAAAAGATGAGCAGTTCTTC.

The chain is built from TRBV5-1 and TRBJ2-6; possibly TRBD1 for D (6 bases). CDR1 SGHRS and CDR2 YFSETQ come from the germline V gene. There are 16 residues in the CDR3. Trimming stripped 4 bases from V and 2 bases from J, with 13 bases between. CDR3 sequence: CASSQHREPGANVLTF. For the CDR3, the DNA is TGCGCCAGCAGCCAACACAGGGAACCTGGGGCCAACGTCCTGACTTTC.

The chain couples TRBV30 to TRBJ1-6; possible D gene TRBD1, 5 bases. V was cut by 3 bases and J by 7 bases, with 13 bases left in between. This CDR3 has 14 residues. Germline assignment: CDR1 GTSNPN and CDR2 SVGIG (reference sequence). The CDR3 nucleotides are TGTGCCTGGAGCCCCGGGACGGTGAATTCACCCCTCCACTTT. Its translation is CAWSPGTVNSPLHF. Full variable domain (rest looked up from reference TRBV30 and TRBJ1-6): SQTIHQWPATLVQPVGSPLSLECTVEGTSNPNLYWYRQAAGRGLQLLFYSVGIGQISSEVPQNLSASRPQDRQFILSSKKLLLSDSGFYLCAWSPGTVNSPLHFGNGTRLTVT.

This rearrangement joins TRBV30 to TRBJ2-3; TRBD2 matches 9 bases. The ends lost 0 bases at V and 4 bases at J; junction bases unmatched: 5. Looked up from germline, CDR1 is GTSNPN and CDR2 is SVGIG (reference sequence). The CDR3 runs to 15 residues. The CDR3 reads CAWSVGQRGADTQYF. Here the CDR3 DNA reads TGTGCCTGGAGTGTGGGACAGCGGGGGGCAGATACGCAGTATTTT. Full variable domain (missing parts from reference TRBV30 and TRBJ2-3): SQTIHQWPATLVQPVGSPLSLECTVEGTSNPNLYWYRQAAGRGLQLLFYSVGIGQISSEVPQNLSASRPQDRQFILSSKKLLLSDSGFYLCAWSVGQRGADTQYFGPGTRLTVL.

The V call is TRBV15, the J call TRBJ2-6, with D perhaps TRBD1 or TRBD2 (5 bases each). The ends were cut back, 4 bases at V and 0 bases at J, with 10 bases in the middle. Germline values: CDR1 LNHNV, CDR2 YYDKDF (reference sequence). The CDR3 totals 16 residues. CDR3 nucleotide sequence: TGTGCCACCAGCACTGGGACCTACTCTGGGGCCAACGTCCTGACTTTC. This translates into CATSTGTYSGANVLTF.

This clone appeared a few times. This chain connects TRBV6-8 to TRBJ2-1, with 11 bases identical to TRBD2. V lost 5 bases, J lost 9 bases, and 15 bases stayed unmatched. CDR3 length: 17 residues. Germline CDR1 reads MNHGY; CDR2 reads SAAAGT. The CDR3 nucleotides are TGTGCCAGCAGTACTCAACTAGCGGGAGAATCCTTAGGTGAGCAGTTCTTC. Translated: CASSTQLAGESLGEQFF.

The V call is TRBV9, the J call TRBJ2-5; D gene uncertain. V lost 4 bases and J lost 5, with 12 bases in between. The CDR3 spans 13 residues. The germline V gene encodes CDR1 SGDLS and CDR2 YYNGEE. In DNA, the CDR3 is TGTGCCAGCAGCTTAGTACAGAGGGAGACCCAGTACTTC. This sequence encodes CASSLVQRETQYF. Looking up the rest from reference TRBV9 and TRBJ2-5 gives the full variable domain: DSGVTQTPKHLITATGQRVTLRCSPRSGDLSVYWYQQSLDQGLQFLIQYYNGEERAKGNILERFSAQQFPDLHSELNLSSLELGDSALYFCASSLVQRETQYFGPGTRLLVL.

The CDR3 spells CASSQDEQGAGRDTQYF. DNA for the CDR3: TGTGCCAGCAGCCAGGACGAACAGGGGGCGGGGAGAGATACGCAGTATTTT. V and J are TRBV14 and TRBJ2-3, with 9 bases matching TRBD1. Germline CDR1 is SGHDN and CDR2 is FVKESK. The CDR3 length is 17 residues. V lost 3 bases, J lost 5 bases, and 12 bases stayed unmatched.

V is TRBV5-1 and J is TRBJ1-4; the D is unclear. The V end was cut by 4 bases, the J end by 0 bases, with 13 bases between. Germline lookup yields CDR1 SGHRS and CDR2 YFSETQ. CDR3 length: 16 residues. This CDR3 reads CASSAAPAATNEKLFF. CDR3 nucleotides: TGCGCCAGCAGCGCGGCCCCGGCAGCAACTAATGAAAAACTGTTTTTT.

The chain uses TRBV19 and TRBJ2-5; 7 bases align to TRBD1. This CDR3 contains 14 residues. V was clipped by 5 bases and J by 2 bases; unmatched bases: 5. Germline V CDR1 and CDR2: LNHDA, SQIVND (reference sequence). The CDR3 here is CASSPWTGQETQYF. DNA of the CDR3: TGTGCCAGTAGTCCGTGGACAGGACAAGAGACCCAGTACTTC.

This chain joins TRBV18 and TRBJ1-4; 9 bases align to TRBD1. This CDR3 contains 15 residues. Germline V gene data show CDR1 as KGHSH and CDR2 as LQKENI. Trimming cost V 3 bases and J 4 bases; bases outside gene matches: 3. The chain's CDR3 is CASSPPGQGNEKLFF. The CDR3 DNA sequence: TGTGCCAGCTCACCGCCGGGACAGGGTAATGAAAAACTGTTTTTT.

The rearrangement uses TRBV6-8 and TRBJ2-7; D not resolved. This CDR3 region has 14 residues. The germline gives CDR1 MNHGY, CDR2 SAAAGT. Trimming shortened V by 6 bases and J by 0 bases, and 12 bases separated the two germline ends. DNA of the CDR3: TGTGCCAGCAGGAGGAGCGTAAGCTCCTACGAGCAGTACTTC. Translated, it gives CASRRSVSSYEQYF.

For the CDR3, the DNA is TGTGCCAGCAGCTCCCGGGACAGGGGATACAATGAGCAGTTCTTC. Its translation is CASSSRDRGYNEQFF. The J gene is TRBJ2-1, the V gene TRBV11-3, with TRBD1 identical over 10 bases. Germline CDR1 is SGHNT and CDR2 is YENEEA. Trimming at V came to 4 bases and at J to 4 bases, leaving 4 bases not matched to a gene. This CDR3 spans 15 amino acids.

V is TRBV5-1 and J is TRBJ2-1; tentatively, D is TRBD2 (7 bases). Germline V CDR1 and CDR2: SGHRS, YFSETQ. V lost 6 bases, J lost 7 bases, and 17 bases lay in between. The CDR3 sequence is 14 residues long. The CDR3: CASNVRGGLNEQFF. The DNA for the CDR3 is TGCGCCAGCAACGTCCGAGGGGGACTAAATGAGCAGTTCTTC.

The CDR3 here is CASSITPGGIYGYTF. DNA of the CDR3: TGTGCCAGTAGTATAACCCCGGGAGGGATCTATGGCTACACCTTC. The chain carries TRBV19 and TRBJ1-2, with unresolved D. The CDR3 contains 15 residues. V lost 2 bases and J 4 bases, leaving 14 bases between the germline ends. Germline assignment: CDR1 LNHDA and CDR2 SQIVND (reference sequence).

This clone has only a few counts. The chain combines TRBV19 with TRBJ1-4, with D maybe TRBD1 (5 bases). The length of the CDR3 is 13 residues. The germline V gene encodes CDR1 LNHDA and CDR2 SQIVND (reference sequence). V lost 9 bases, J lost 5 bases, and 13 bases lay in between. CDR3 sequence (DNA): TGTGCCAGCACTAATGGGGGAAATGAAAAACTGTTTTTT. It translates to CASTNGGNEKLFF.